The present TCR beta chain was sequenced within a study of CD8 T cells in ankylosing spondylitis. Study-wide points: Roughly eight highly homologous variants made up a TCR beta motif, and this motif appeared characteristic of ankylosing spondylitis blood.

V lost 9 bases to trimming and J lost 4 bases; unmatched junction nucleotides: 9. The CDR3 is 15 amino acids. Construction of TCR beta libraries was performed using quantitative 5'-RACE with molecular barcodes. TCRdb reprocessed the 5' RACE reads with MiXCR, giving one entry per CDR3 protein. Here the sample spans 390,000 or so distinct CDR3 sequences, under 25% being singletons. Note on this clonotype: Its matching antigen is unknown.

This chain connects TRBV12-3 or TRBV12-4 to TRBJ2-2; 9 bases are shared with TRBD1. This clonotype was sampled from a male donor with ankylosing spondylitis. The material sequenced was blood, either unsorted or a sorted T cell fraction (not recorded which). The CDR3 DNA is TGTGCCAGTACACAGGGGGCGCGGGGCACCGGGGAGCTGTTTTTT. Its translation is CASTQGARGTGELFF.